The clone carrying this T cell receptor beta chain was seen a single time. CDR1 LNHDA and CDR2 SQIVND come from the germline V gene (reference sequence). The V end was cut by 3 bases, the J end by 7 bases, with 6 bases between. This CDR3 region has 12 residues. Clones were read by immunoSEQ multiplex PCR, and TCRdb kept only the in-frame ones, dropping some. This table has 65,000 to 100,000 clones, 91% appearing once. This specimen comes from a study of T cell responses to AZD1222 COVID-19 vaccine. The receptor was derived from an adult who received the AZD1222 COVID-19 vaccine. The sequenced sample was peripheral blood, obtained 28 days after the second AZD1222 dose. The V call is TRBV19, the J call TRBJ1-4, with D possibly matching TRBD1 (5 bases). The CDR3 region is CASSIRGEKLFF. Here the CDR3 DNA reads TGTGCCAGTAGTATTAGGGGTGAAAAACTGTTTTTT. Filled out from reference TRBV19 and TRBJ1-4, the complete variable domain reads DGGITQSPKYLFRKEGQNVTLSCEQNLNHDAMYWYRQDPGQGLRLIYYSQIVNDFQKGDIAEGYSVSREKKESFPLTVTSAQKNPTAFYLCASSIRGEKLFFGSGTQLSVL.